This record looks at one T cell receptor (beta chain) sequence and its context. Study members were between roughly 18 and 90 years old and lived in 20 to 30 US regions. Allocation to cohorts depended on clinical history reported by the participants. Per the authors' pipeline: Reference gene primers were amplified, and this amplification served to estimate nucleated cell counts. The assay was immunoSEQ multiplex PCR, and TCRdb's table has in-frame clones only and misses some. The DNA gave D and trimming, while V, J and clone size come from that table. Of fewer than 350,000 clones in the sample, around 85% are singletons; the top ten hold approximately 1.9%. The sample comes from a study of blood T cell repertoires in COVID-19. Study information: Acute-phase and convalescent COVID-19 samples originated in the United States, Italy and Spain.

Deletions cut 4 bases from V and 7 bases from J, with 13 bases between. The CDR3 is made up of 14 amino acids. Germline CDR1 reads LGHDT; CDR2 reads YNNKEL (reference sequence). J is TRBJ2-2 and V is TRBV3-1 (or the pseudogene TRBV3-2); D is undetermined. The sequenced material came from PBMCs or T cells enriched from blood (not recorded which). The receptor comes from a woman in her twenties or thirties who had been exposed to COVID-19. The CDR3 loop is CASSPSRVSGELFF. The CDR3 DNA is TGTGCCAGCAGCCCGTCTAGAGTTAGCGGGGAGCTGTTTTTT.